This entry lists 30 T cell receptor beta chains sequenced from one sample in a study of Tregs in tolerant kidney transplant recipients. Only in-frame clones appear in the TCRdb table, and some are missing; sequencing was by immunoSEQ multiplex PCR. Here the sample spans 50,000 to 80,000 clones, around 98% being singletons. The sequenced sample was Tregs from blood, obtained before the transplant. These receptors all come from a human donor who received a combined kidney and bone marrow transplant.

The CDR3: CASSLVGGATEAFF. CDR3 in DNA: TGTGCCAGCAGCTTAGTGGGAGGGGCGACTGAAGCTTTCTTT. The gene calls are TRBV7-2 and TRBJ1-1, with a possible D match to TRBD1 (5 bases). The CDR3 is 14 residues long. The germline V and J ends were trimmed by 1 base and 5 bases, with 11 bases remaining between them. Germline V gene lookup returns CDR1 SGHTA and CDR2 FQGNSA.

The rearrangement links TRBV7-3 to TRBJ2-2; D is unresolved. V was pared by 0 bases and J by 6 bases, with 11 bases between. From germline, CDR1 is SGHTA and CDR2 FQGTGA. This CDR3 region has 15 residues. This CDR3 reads CASSLTGLVAGELFF. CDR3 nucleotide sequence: TGTGCCAGCAGCTTAACGGGTCTAGTCGCCGGGGAGCTGTTTTTT.

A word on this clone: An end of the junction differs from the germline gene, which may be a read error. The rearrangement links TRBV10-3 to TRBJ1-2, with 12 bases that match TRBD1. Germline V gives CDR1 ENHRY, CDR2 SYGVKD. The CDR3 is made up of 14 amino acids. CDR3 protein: CTISKGTGGDGYTF. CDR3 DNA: TGTACCATCAGTAAAGGGACAGGGGGCGATGGCTACACCTTC.

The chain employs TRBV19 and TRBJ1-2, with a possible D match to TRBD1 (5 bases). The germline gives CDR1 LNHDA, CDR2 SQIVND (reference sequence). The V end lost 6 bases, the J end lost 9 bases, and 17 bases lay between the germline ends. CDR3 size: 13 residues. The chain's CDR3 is CASRGPAELSYTF. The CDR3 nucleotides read TGTGCCAGTAGGGGGCCGGCTGAGCTGAGCTACACCTTC.

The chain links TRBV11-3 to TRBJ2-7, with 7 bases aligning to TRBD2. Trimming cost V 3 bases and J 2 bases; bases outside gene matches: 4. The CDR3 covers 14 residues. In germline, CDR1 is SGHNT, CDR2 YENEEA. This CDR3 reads CASSLASGTYEQYF. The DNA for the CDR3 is TGTGCCAGCAGCTTGGCTAGCGGTACCTACGAGCAGTACTTC.

The CDR3, as DNA: TGTGCCAGTAATAAAGGGGATATGAACACTGAAGCTTTCTTT. Amino acids: CASNKGDMNTEAFF. The chain has TRBV19 and TRBJ1-1; tentative D call: TRBD1 (5 bases). This CDR3 comprises 14 residues. V lost 7 bases to trimming and J lost 0 bases, with 12 bases between them. CDR1 is LNHDA, CDR2 SQIVND, per germline (reference sequence).

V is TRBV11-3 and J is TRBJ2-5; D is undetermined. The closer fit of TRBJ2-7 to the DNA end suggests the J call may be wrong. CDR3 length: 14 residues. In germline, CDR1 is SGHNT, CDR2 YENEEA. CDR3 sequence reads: CASSLTAVDYEQYF. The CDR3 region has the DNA TGTGCCAGCAGCTTAACCGCCGTCGATTACGAGCAGTACTTC.

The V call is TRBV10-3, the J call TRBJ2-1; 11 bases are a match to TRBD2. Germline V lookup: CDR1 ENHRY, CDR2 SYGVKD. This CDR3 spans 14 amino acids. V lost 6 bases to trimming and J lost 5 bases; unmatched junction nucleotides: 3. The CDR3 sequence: CAISGGLADNEQFF. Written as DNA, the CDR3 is TGTGCCATCAGCGGGGGACTAGCGGACAATGAGCAGTTCTTC.

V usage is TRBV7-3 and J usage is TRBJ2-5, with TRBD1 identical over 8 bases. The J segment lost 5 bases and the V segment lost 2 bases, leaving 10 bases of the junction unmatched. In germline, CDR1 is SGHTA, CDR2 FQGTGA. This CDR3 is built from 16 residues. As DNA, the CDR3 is TGTGCCAGCAGCTTATTGGCGGCAGGGGGCTGGGAGACCCAGTACTTC. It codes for CASSLLAAGGWETQYF.

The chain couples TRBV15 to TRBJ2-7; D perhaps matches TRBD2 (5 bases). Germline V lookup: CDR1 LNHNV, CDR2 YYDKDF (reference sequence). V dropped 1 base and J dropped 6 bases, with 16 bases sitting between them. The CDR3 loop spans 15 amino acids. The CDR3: CATSRVPRGVGEQYF. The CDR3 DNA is TGTGCCACCAGCAGAGTGCCTCGGGGTGTTGGCGAGCAGTACTTC.

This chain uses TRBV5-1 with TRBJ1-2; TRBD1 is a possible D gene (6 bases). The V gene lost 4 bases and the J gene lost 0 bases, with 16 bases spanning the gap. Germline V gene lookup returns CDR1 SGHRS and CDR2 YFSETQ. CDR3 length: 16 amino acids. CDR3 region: CASSPTGDISNYGYTF. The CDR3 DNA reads TGCGCCAGCAGCCCGACAGGAGATATCTCTAACTATGGCTACACCTTC.

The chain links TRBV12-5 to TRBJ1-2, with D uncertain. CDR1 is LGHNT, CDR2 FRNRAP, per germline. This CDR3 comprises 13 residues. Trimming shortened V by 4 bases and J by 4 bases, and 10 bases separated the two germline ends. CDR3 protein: CASGYGRSYGYTF. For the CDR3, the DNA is TGTGCTAGTGGTTATGGCAGATCCTATGGCTACACCTTC. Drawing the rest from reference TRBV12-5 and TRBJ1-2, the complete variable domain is DARVTQTPRHKVTEMGQEVTMRCQPILGHNTVFWYRQTMMQGLELLAYFRNRAPLDDSGMPKDRFSAEMPDATLATLKIQPSEPRDSAVYFCASGYGRSYGYTFGSGTRLTVV.

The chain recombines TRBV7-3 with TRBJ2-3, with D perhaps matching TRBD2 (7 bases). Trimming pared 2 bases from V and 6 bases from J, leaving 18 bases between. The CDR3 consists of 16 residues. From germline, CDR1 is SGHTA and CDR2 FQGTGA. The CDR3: CASSLHLRGAGDTQYF. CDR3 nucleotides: TGTGCCAGCAGCTTACACCTCCGGGGGGCGGGGGATACGCAGTATTTT.

CDR3 amino acids: CASSLDLAGTSYEQYF. The CDR3 nucleotides read TGTGCCAGCAGCTTAGACCTAGCGGGAACCTCCTACGAGCAGTACTTC. The rearrangement links TRBV7-9 to TRBJ2-7; 9 bases are a match to TRBD2. CDR1 and CDR2 from the germline V gene are SEHNR and FQNEAQ (reference sequence). The V gene end was trimmed by 1 base and the J gene end by 0 bases; junction bases not matched to a gene: 4. The CDR3 loop spans 16 amino acids.

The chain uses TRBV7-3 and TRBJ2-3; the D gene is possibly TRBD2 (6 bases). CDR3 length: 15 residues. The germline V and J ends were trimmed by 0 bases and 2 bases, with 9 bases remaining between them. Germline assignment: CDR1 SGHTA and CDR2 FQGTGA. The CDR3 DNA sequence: TGTGCCAGCAGCTTAACGGGACTCTACACAGATACGCAGTATTTT. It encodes CASSLTGLYTDTQYF.

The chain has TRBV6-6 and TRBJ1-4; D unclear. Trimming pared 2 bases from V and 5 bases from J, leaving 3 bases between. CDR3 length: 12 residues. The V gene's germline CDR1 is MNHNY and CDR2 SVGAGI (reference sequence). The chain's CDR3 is CASSYRNEKLFF. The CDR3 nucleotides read TGTGCCAGCAGTTACCGGAATGAAAAACTGTTTTTT.

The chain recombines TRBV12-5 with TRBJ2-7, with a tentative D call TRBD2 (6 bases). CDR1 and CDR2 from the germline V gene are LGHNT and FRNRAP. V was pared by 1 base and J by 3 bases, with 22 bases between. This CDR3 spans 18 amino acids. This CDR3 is CASGLGGWAGGGIYEQYF. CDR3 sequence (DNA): TGTGCTAGTGGTTTGGGTGGTTGGGCTGGAGGAGGGATCTACGAGCAGTACTTC.

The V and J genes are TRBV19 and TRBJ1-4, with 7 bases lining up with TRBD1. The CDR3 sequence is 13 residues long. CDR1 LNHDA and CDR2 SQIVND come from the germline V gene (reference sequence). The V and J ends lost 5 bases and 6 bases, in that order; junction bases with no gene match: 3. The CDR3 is CASSFDRDEKLFF. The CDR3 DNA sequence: TGTGCCAGTAGTTTTGACAGGGATGAAAAACTGTTTTTT.

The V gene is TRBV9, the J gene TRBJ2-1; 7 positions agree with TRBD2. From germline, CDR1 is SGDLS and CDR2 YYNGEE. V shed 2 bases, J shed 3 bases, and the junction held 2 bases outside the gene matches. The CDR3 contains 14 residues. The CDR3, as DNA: TGTGCCAGCAGCGTCACTAGCGACTACAATGAGCAGTTCTTC. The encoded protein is CASSVTSDYNEQFF.

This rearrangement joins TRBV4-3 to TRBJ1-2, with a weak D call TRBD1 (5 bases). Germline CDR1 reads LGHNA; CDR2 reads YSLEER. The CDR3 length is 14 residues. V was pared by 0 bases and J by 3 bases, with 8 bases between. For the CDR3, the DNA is TGCGCCAGCAGCCAAGATCGGGGGTACTATGGCTACACCTTC. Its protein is CASSQDRGYYGYTF.

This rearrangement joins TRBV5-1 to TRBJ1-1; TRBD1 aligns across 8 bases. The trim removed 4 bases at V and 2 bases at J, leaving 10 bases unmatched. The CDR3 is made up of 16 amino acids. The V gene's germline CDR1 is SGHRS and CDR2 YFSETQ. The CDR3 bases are TGCGCCAGCAGCCCTGACAGGGGAAGAAGAAACACTGAAGCTTTCTTT. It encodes CASSPDRGRRNTEAFF.

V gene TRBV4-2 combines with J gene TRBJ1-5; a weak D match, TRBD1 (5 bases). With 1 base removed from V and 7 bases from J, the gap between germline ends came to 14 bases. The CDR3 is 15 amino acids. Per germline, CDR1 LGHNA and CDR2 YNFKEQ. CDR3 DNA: TGTGCCAGCAGCCAAGGGACCAGGGAGGGGCAGCCCCAGCATTTT. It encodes CASSQGTREGQPQHF.

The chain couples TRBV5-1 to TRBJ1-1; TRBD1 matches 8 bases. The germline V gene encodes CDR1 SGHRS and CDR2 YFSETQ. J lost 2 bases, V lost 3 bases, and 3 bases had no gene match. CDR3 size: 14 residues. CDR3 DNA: TGCGCCAGCAGCTCGACAGGGGCCAACACTGAAGCTTTCTTT. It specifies CASSSTGANTEAFF.

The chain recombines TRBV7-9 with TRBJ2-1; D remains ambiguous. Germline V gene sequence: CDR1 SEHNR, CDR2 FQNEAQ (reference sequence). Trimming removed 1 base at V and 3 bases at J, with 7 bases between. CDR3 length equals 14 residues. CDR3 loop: CASSLERRYNEQFF. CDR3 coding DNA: TGTGCCAGCAGCTTAGAGAGGCGCTACAATGAGCAGTTCTTC.

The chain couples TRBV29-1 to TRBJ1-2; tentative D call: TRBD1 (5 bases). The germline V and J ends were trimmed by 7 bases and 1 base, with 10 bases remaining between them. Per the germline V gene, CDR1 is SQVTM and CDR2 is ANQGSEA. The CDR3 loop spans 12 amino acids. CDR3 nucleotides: TGCAGCGCCATAGACAGTAACTATGGCTACACCTTC. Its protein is CSAIDSNYGYTF.

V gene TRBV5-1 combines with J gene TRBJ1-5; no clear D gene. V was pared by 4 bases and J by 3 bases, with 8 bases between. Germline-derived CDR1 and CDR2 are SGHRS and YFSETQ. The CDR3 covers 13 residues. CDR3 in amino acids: CASSPGDNQPQHF. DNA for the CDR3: TGCGCCAGCAGCCCCGGGGACAATCAGCCCCAGCATTTT. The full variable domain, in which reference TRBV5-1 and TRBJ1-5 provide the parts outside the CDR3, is KAGVTQTPRYLIKTRGQQVTLSCSPISGHRSVSWYQQTPGQGLQFLFEYFSETQRNKGNFPGRFSGRQFSNSRSEMNVSTLELGDSALYLCASSPGDNQPQHFGDGTRLSIL.

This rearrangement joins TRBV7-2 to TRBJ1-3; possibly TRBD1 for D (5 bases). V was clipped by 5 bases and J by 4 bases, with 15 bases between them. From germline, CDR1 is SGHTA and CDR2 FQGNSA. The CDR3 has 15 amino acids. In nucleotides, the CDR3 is TGTGCCAGCAGCCCCGGCGGGGGATCCGGAAACACCATATATTTT. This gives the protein CASSPGGGSGNTIYF.

The CDR3 loop is CATSTRGPLHF. The CDR3 DNA sequence: TGTGCCACCAGCACCCGGGGGCCCCTCCACTTT. J is TRBJ1-6 and V is TRBV15, with TRBD1 as a possible D gene (5 bases). Germline values: CDR1 LNHNV, CDR2 YYDKDF (reference sequence). V was clipped by 4 bases and J by 13 bases, with 8 bases between them. This CDR3 has 11 amino acids.

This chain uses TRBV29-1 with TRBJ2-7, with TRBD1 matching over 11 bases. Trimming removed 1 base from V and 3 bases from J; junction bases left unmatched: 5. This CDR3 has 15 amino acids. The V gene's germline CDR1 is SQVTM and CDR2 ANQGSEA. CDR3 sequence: CSVEAPGQGGYEQYF. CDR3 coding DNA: TGCAGCGTTGAAGCACCGGGACAGGGGGGCTACGAGCAGTACTTC.

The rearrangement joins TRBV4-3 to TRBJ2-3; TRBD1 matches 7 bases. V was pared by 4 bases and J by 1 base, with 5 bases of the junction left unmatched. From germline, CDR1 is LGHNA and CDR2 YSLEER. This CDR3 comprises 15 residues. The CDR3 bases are TGCGCCAGCAGCCGCAGGGGGTTGCGCACAGATACGCAGTATTTT. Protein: CASSRRGLRTDTQYF.